This T cell receptor (beta chain) was documented in a study of monozygotic twins with inflammatory bowel disease. Study results and limitations: Limited statistical power may explain no repertoire similarity difference between concordant and discordant twins. IBD patients shared fewer clonotypes with other individuals than healthy twins, especially patients with disease activity signs.

Note on this clonotype: Its specificity is not known.

TCRdb reanalyzed the 5' RACE reads and collapses them to one entry per CDR3 protein, without DNA. This sample contains about 210,000 distinct CDR3 sequences. The sequenced sample was blood. This TCR was sampled from a human donor with ulcerative colitis or Crohn's disease, or a healthy co-twin of an affected twin (not recorded which).

CDR3: CASSRRKYQETQYF. V usage is TRBV13 and J usage is TRBJ2-5. The CDR3 contains 14 residues. In germline, CDR1 is PRHDT, CDR2 FYEKMQ (reference sequence).